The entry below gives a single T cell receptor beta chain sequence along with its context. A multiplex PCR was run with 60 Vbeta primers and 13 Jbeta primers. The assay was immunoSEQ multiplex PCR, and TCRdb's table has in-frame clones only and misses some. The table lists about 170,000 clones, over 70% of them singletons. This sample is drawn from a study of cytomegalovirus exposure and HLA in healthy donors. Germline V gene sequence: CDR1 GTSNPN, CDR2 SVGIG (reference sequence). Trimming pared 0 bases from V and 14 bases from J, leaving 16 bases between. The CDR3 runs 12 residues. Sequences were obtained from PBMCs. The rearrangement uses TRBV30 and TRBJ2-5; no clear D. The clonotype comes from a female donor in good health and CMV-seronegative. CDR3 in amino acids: CAWSVLESTAYF. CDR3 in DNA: TGTGCCTGGAGTGTACTTGAGAGCACAGCCTACTTC.